A selection of T cell receptor beta chains follows, all from one sample in a study of cytomegalovirus exposure and HLA in healthy donors. Clones were sequenced by immunoSEQ multiplex PCR, and TCRdb holds only the in-frame ones, with some missing. The sample includes over 150,000 clones, 75% to 85% of them seen just once. Sequencing used PBMCs. The receptor set was obtained from a woman aged 25 to 39 in good health and CMV-seronegative. Both conserved end residues are part of each CDR3. A D gene is named only where the DNA matches it firmly. Rows may omit the clone size; those that give it use once, few, many or a size class.

. | . | TRBJ1-2 | TRBV21-1 | TGTGCCAGCAGCAAAGCGCCACACAACTATGGCTACACCTTC | CASSKAPHNYGYTF
TRBD1 | . | TRBJ2-3 | TRBV14 | TGTGCCAGCGGCCGACAGGGAACAGATACGCAGTATTTT | CASGRQGTDTQYF
. | . | TRBJ1-1 | TRBV5-6 | TGTGCCAGCAGCTTGATTGTGCGGGGGAACACTGAAGCTTTCTTT | CASSLIVRGNTEAFF
. | . | TRBJ2-7 | TRBV28 | TGTGCCAGCACCTCAGACAGCGACCAAAGCTCCTACGAGCAGTACTTC | CASTSDSDQSSYEQYF
TRBD2 | . | TRBJ2-3 | TRBV7-7 | TGTGCCAGCAGCCGGGGAAGCGGGGGGCCGGATACGCGGTATTTT | CASSRGSGGPDTRYF
. | . | TRBJ2-6 | TRBV7-9 | TGTGCCAGCCCAGGGCCCGGGGCCAACGTCCTGACTTTC | CASPGPGANVLTF
TRBD1 | . | TRBJ1-4 | TRBV5-1 | TGCGCCAGCAGCTTGGGATGGGACAGAGCGGAAAAACTGTTTTTT | CASSLGWDRAEKLFF
. | . | TRBJ1-1 | TRBV16 | TGTGCCAGCAGCCATAGCCCTCCAGGGGTAGGCGGCACTGAAGCTTTCTTT | CASSHSPPGVGGTEAFF
. | . | TRBJ2-7 | TRBV28 | TGTGCCAGCAGTTTATTGAGGGGGTCTTACGAGCAGTACTTC | CASSLLRGSYEQYF
TRBD1 | . | TRBJ1-4 | TRBV6-6 | TGTGCCAGCAGTTCCCAGGGGGATGGTGAAAAACTGTTTTTT | CASSSQGDGEKLFF
. | once | TRBJ2-3 | TRBV30 | TGTGCCTGGAGTGTGGGCGGGACTCCAGATACGCAGTATTTT | CAWSVGGTPDTQYF
TRBD2 | . | TRBJ2-1 | TRBV5-1 | TGCGCCAGCAGCTTGAGCGGGGATGAGCAGTTCTTC | CASSLSGDEQFF
TRBD1 | . | TRBJ1-3 | TRBV27 | TGTGCCAGCAGTCCTCGGGACAGGGGCACCGCGGACACCATATATTTT | CASSPRDRGTADTIYF
TRBD2 | . | TRBJ2-2 | TRBV29-1 | TGCAGCGTCGGGACTAGCGGGATGGTCACCGGGGAGCTGTTTTTT | CSVGTSGMVTGELFF
TRBD1 | . | TRBJ1-2 | TRBV5-1 | TGCGCCAGCAGCTTCGTCGACAGGGGGGATGGCTACACCTTC | CASSFVDRGDGYTF
TRBD1 | . | TRBJ2-7 | TRBV29-1 | TGCAGCGTAATGACAGGGACCGTCGCCTACGAGCAGTACTTC | CSVMTGTVAYEQYF
TRBD2 | . | TRBJ2-5 | TRBV5-8 | TGTGCCAGCAGCTACGGGAGGGTGGAAGAGACCCAGTACTTC | CASSYGRVEETQYF
. | . | TRBJ1-4 | TRBV19 | TGTGCCAGTCTTAACCGGGACACAGAAAAACTGTTTTTT | CASLNRDTEKLFF
. | few | TRBJ2-3 | TRBV19 | TGTGCCAGTAGTATACTAGGCTCAGATACGCAGTATTTT | CASSILGSDTQYF
TRBD2 | few | TRBJ2-1 | TRBV4-3 | TGCGCCAGCAGCCACACCGGACTAGGCAGCGATGAGCAGTTCTTC | CASSHTGLGSDEQFF
TRBD2 | . | TRBJ2-7 | TRBV28 | TGTGCCAGCAGTTCGGGTTCTAGTTGGGAGGGGGAGCAGTACTTC | CASSSGSSWEGEQYF
TRBD2 | . | TRBJ2-1 | TRBV9 | TGTGCCAGCGGCACTAGCGGGAGTGGCTTCCATGAGCAGTTCTTC | CASGTSGSGFHEQFF
. | . | TRBJ1-5 | TRBV19 | TGTGCCAGTAGTACCAACTCACCTCGGGTCCAGCCCCAGCATTTT | CASSTNSPRVQPQHF
TRBD1 | . | TRBJ2-2 | TRBV29-1 | TGCAGCGGCTCCGGGACAGGGTATGGCGGGGAGCTGTTTTTT | CSGSGTGYGGELFF
. | . | TRBJ2-7 | TRBV7-8 | TGTGCCAGCAGATCCTCCGGGGTCAGAGACTACGAGCAGTACTTC | CASRSSGVRDYEQYF
TRBD1 | . | TRBJ2-5 | TRBV6-5 | TGTGCCAGCGGATCGACAGGGGCTAACAAAGAGACCCAGTACTTC | CASGSTGANKETQYF
. | . | TRBJ1-4 | TRBV6-5 | TGTGCCAGCAGTACAGGGTCAGAAACTAATGAAAAACTGTTTTTT | CASSTGSETNEKLFF
. | . | TRBJ2-7 | TRBV7-9 | TGTTCCAGCAGCCCGTCCGGGAACCGAAGGTACTTC | CSSSPSGNRRYF
TRBD1 | once | TRBJ2-1 | TRBV5-1 | TGCGCCAGCAGCTCTTGGACAGGGGACAATGAGCAGTTCTTC | CASSSWTGDNEQFF
. | . | TRBJ2-5 | TRBV6-5 | TGTGCCAGCAGCCCGAACTTCATTCTAGAGACCCAGTACTTC | CASSPNFILETQYF
TRBD1 | . | TRBJ1-2 | TRBV5-4 | TGTGCCAGCAGCTCGACAGGGACCATCGTCTATGGCTACACCTTC | CASSSTGTIVYGYTF